This TCR beta chain was observed in a study of cytotoxic CD8 clonotypes in ibrutinib-treated CLL. The overall study: Responses: some 25 partial, 2 complete; after median around 64 months, approximately 15 stayed remitted, some twelve progressed. Findings of the study overall: Rare overall, public clonotypes shrank or held steady under therapy. Measured clonality at baseline was greater than in age-matched healthy donors and tracked with circulating CD8+ T-cell counts. Clonality went up at the time of ibrutinib response, stayed stable in sustained remission, and later dropped back toward its baseline level at progression.

In regard to this clone: As yet, its antigen is unknown.

Trimming took 3 bases from V and 6 from J; bases not matched to a gene: 9. The CDR3 is made up of 16 amino acids. The germline gives CDR1 WNHNN, CDR2 SYGVQD (reference sequence). Sequenced by immunoSEQ multiplex PCR; TCRdb stores in-frame clones only, minus some. The table records roughly 49,000 clones, roughly 80% of them present only once. The chain employs TRBV10-1 and TRBJ2-3; 10 positions match TRBD2. The starting material was PBMCs, obtained after 24 months of ibrutinib treatment. This TCR was sampled from a human donor with chronic lymphocytic leukemia. The CDR3 reads CASSDISSGRRDTQYF. The CDR3 coding sequence is TGCGCCAGCAGTGATATTAGTAGCGGGAGGCGCGATACGCAGTATTTT.